The T cell receptor beta chain under discussion was sequenced for a study of cytomegalovirus exposure and HLA in healthy donors (dated by TCRdb to about 2017). The study in broad terms: An earlier analysis of 587 of the donors reported about 300 Gb of sequence data and approximately 120 million unique TCR beta sequences obtained from 150 million to 200 million T cells. Among some 400 genotyped donors of the cohort, an average of around 220,000 unique TCR beta nucleotide sequences was sequenced per donor, of which 15% to 20% were non-productive. The study profiled the T cell repertoires of 550 to 700 subjects by immunosequencing and related them to cytomegalovirus serostatus. The study combined high-throughput TCR immunosequencing, statistical association of individual TCRs with disease status, and machine learning to predict cytomegalovirus infection status. A later genetic analysis took genome-wide SNP genotypes for 398 of the 666 donors and used that subset as a discovery cohort. Several DR-DQ haplotypes were treated as single units for association and clustering because of strong linkage in the cohort. The number of donors typed differed by locus, with 629-630 for A, B, C, DRB1 and DQB1, around 500 for DQA1, 600 to 610 for DPA1, and 472 for DPB1. The genetic ancestry cluster associated with self-reported Caucasian donors included over 80% of the 398 genotyped donors. Roughly 300 gigabases of sequencing data and approximately 85 million unique TCR sequences were included in an early release covering 500 to 750 HLA-typed donors. A later analysis re-examined previously published TCR beta repertoires from about 670 donors and added high-resolution HLA genotyping to investigate patterns of TCR occurrence. A separate validation cohort of about 110 different subjects was used in addition to the 666-subject first cohort. In the later analysis, no new phenotypic data were used to find candidate immune exposures; instead, reliance was placed on TCR beta sequences and their occurrence across donors. Every repertoire in the discovery cohort had been generated on one and the same sequencing platform. In an earlier analysis of a few hundred of the donors, high-throughput TCR beta sequencing was used to judge whether each TCR beta V gene segment behaved as functional or pseudogenic. Both class I and class II loci were covered by HLA typing, at four-digit resolution. Donor age, sex, ethnicity and CMV serostatus were collected together with the repertoire data. The study aimed to test whether signatures of past pathogen exposure could be identified by cataloging public T cell receptors.

The cohort consisted of 600 or so healthy bone marrow donors. Cohort members were all nominally healthy when sampled, although unrecorded immune exposures were likely present. The donor tested CMV seronegative and was one of the 352 seronegative cohort members. A peripheral blood sample was collected from each donor, and TCR beta sequencing was performed on peripheral blood mononuclear cells. Genomic DNA was extracted from the blood cell samples with the Qiagen DNeasy Blood Extraction Kit. In regard to this clone: The antigen it binds to is not known. The record has no base qualities; no much larger clone is one base away.

V and J lose 5 bases and 5 bases, and a span of 16 bases separates them. Reading from cysteine to phenylalanine, the CDR3 counts 14 amino acids. CDR3 DNA is the only sequence kept; it has 42 bases, read in frame from the first base. Per the germline V gene (reference sequence), GTSNPN is the CDR1 and SVGIG is the CDR2. Receptor libraries were prepared by the immunoSEQ multiplex PCR assay. For the multiplex PCR, a mixture combining 60 forward primers for TCR Vbeta segments and 13 reverse primers for TCR Jbeta segments was used. The CDR3 region of rearranged TCR beta genes was amplified from genomic DNA by a multiplex PCR assay. On the Illumina HiSeq System, the amplified TCR beta libraries were sequenced as 87-base-pair reads. Per the authors' processing: In a later analysis, roughly 80 million unique TCR beta chains were counted across the roughly 610 repertoires, and roughly 11 million of these chains were shared by at least two donors. A nearest-neighbor algorithm error-corrected the raw reads and collapsed the reads into unique sequences, merging closely related sequences to remove PCR and sequencing errors. V, D and J gene segments were assigned by aligning CDR3 sequences to IMGT reference sequences. For a sequence to be retained, a match of at least six nucleotides to both a V gene segment and a J gene segment was required. A rearrangement was called productive if the CDR3 had no stop codons and remained in frame with V and J, and every other rearrangement was called non-productive. CDR3 was defined according to IMGT convention as the region running from the second conserved V-encoded cysteine to the conserved J-encoded phenylalanine. Sequences without an unambiguous match to a single V gene segment were excluded from the earlier analysis of a few hundred of the donors. An earlier analysis of several hundred of the donors called V segments functional above 56.7% productive rearrangements and segregating when the between-donor standard deviation exceeded 5%. A statistical classification framework was built to diagnose cytomegalovirus status from the catalog of TCR beta chain sequences. V and J gene assignment, in a later analysis, came from comparing TCR nucleotide sequences with IMGT/GENE-DB human TR gene sequences. Using the TCRdist pipeline, a later analysis assigned CDR3 sequences along with most-parsimonious VDJ recombination scenarios. A later analysis defined each TCR beta chain by its CDR3 amino acid sequence plus V-gene family, and excluded reads lacking a unique V-gene family. As a way to deal with suspected cross-contamination and a sequencing artifact, a later analysis dropped 500 to 700 nucleotide sequences that were highly shared and had low generation probability. For each public chain, a later analysis derived a clonal expansion index from normalized ranks of inferred template counts within each repertoire. In a later analysis, generation probabilities were computed with a VDJ recombination model fitted to out-of-frame rearrangements, and the resulting probabilities were checked against IGoR. Hypergeometric tests were used in a later analysis to score TCR-TCR, TCR-HLA and TCR-CMV co-occurrence, with a repertoire-size bias correction applied to the TCR pairs. In a later analysis, false discovery rates were estimated by permuting HLA or CMV assignments 20 times. In a later analysis, co-occurring TCRs were grouped with DBSCAN, and TCRdist sequence similarity was added when clustering was performed within HLA-allele-positive subsets. Co-occurrence clustering excluded repertoires with fewer than 30,000 or more than 120,000 public chains, plus five with anomalous nucleotide sharing. TCRdb took over this immuneACCESS table, retaining in-frame rearrangements with V and J assigned. Such tables are incomplete; in checked studies, under half of the missing clones stem from an unresolved V gene, and the remainder is unexplained. The V and J calls and the clone size are those of that table, but D and trimming were determined from the DNA. The sample table shows around 200,000 clones, and roughly 83% are seen once. Under 3% of the sample is held by the ten biggest clonotypes.

Study-level results and caveats: Specific HLA alleles were associated with 16,951 TCR beta sequences at a false discovery rate of 0.05 in a later analysis. A later genetic analysis associated a missense DCLRE1C variant with V-gene and J-gene trimming of TCR beta chains, and an independent cohort replicated the association. In a later analysis, the rate of TCR association differed among HLA loci, with DRB1 alleles having the most associated TCRs and HLA-C alleles having the fewest. Because counts were too low, around 18 rarely observed V segments, including chromosome 9 orphons, were left out of the earlier analysis of a few hundred of the donors. In a later analysis, HLA-associated TCR beta chains showed more clonal expansion and lower generation probabilities than non-associated chains that were equally common. A further reported finding was that TCR beta sequences accurately predicted the HLA-A and HLA-B alleles for most subjects in the first cohort. Compared with the roughly 670-donor mean, donors in an Asian-associated ancestry cluster had fewer N-insertions in productive TCRs, according to a later genetic analysis. For the cohort, immune exposure information was limited to CMV serostatus. Some IMGT-functional V segments, including TRBV6-2 and TRBV6-3, could not be distinguished by the 87-base-pair reads and were therefore excluded. Most CMV-associated TCR beta chains appeared to be HLA-restricted in a later analysis, and the HLA associations seemed to be driven largely by CMV exposure. Three of the identified cytomegalovirus-associated TCR beta chains were confirmed in vitro to be specific for cytomegalovirus antigens. Most TCR sequences were seen in very few donors, while some public TCRs were found in many individuals. This cohort had only TCR beta chains sequenced, and the lack of alpha or paired-chain data limited which features could be detected. An earlier analysis of approximately 500 of the donors showed that most TCR beta V segments appeared in productive rearrangements either about 90% or about 30% of the time, which broadly matched IMGT annotations. A total of about 150 TCR beta chains were listed by the study as associated with cytomegalovirus. Cytomegalovirus status was reported to be diagnosed by the classifier with high specificity and sensitivity in both the original and validation cohorts. The presence/absence analyses assumed that sequencing depth was roughly uniform across donors, and that assumption may not be true. Assigning TCR associations to individual alleles was difficult when HLA alleles, especially DR and DQ, strongly co-occurred. A cluster of highly shared sequence variants was judged likely to represent a technical artifact of the sequencing pipeline. The authors suggested that the approach could potentially be extended to other disease states and immunological phenotypes. In a later analysis, several top co-occurrence clusters were reported to appear linked to parvovirus B19, influenza, CMV and Epstein-Barr virus. Linkage disequilibrium might explain the correlated functional status among segregating V segments, but an unknown experimental factor could not be excluded. Because HLA typing was missing for some donors at each locus, association tests included only the typed subset.

The sample taken for sequencing was PBMCs. The clonotype comes from a woman in her fifties or sixties in good health and CMV-seronegative. This receptor chain uses TRBV30 and TRBJ1-5; the D gene is possibly TRBD1, with 6 bases matching. The nucleotide sequence is given as TGTGCCTGGGGAAGGGCGGGGGCACATCAGCCCCAGCATTTT. It translates to CAWGRAGAHQPQHF.